This is a list of T cell receptor beta chains from one sample in a study of cytomegalovirus exposure and HLA in healthy donors. Method: immunoSEQ multiplex PCR; TCRdb's copy keeps in-frame clones and lacks some. The sample contains some 150,000 clones, about three fifths of which appear only once. What was sequenced was PBMCs. These receptors came from a woman aged 25 to 39 in good health and CMV-seropositive. CDR3s include the opening cysteine and the closing phenylalanine or tryptophan. D genes are given only for firm matches. Expanded clones are given a class, and other clones once, few, many or no size at all.

j_gene | v_gene | d_gene | abundance | CDR3aa | CDR3nt
TRBJ1-3 | TRBV4-2 | . | . | CASSQDFSSSGNTIYF | TGTGCCAGCAGCCAAGATTTTTCCAGCTCTGGAAACACCATATATTTT
TRBJ1-3 | TRBV19 | . | . | CASSIETGPGNTIYF | TGTGCCAGTAGTATCGAAACAGGGCCTGGAAACACCATATATTTT
TRBJ1-1 | TRBV7-3 | . | . | CASSLFRASEAFF | TGTGCCAGCAGCTTATTTAGAGCGAGTGAAGCTTTCTTT
TRBJ2-7 | TRBV21-1 | . | few | CASSKCGCYEQYF | TGTGCCAGCAGCAAGTGCGGCTGCTACGAGCAGTACTTC
TRBJ1-2 | TRBV10-3 | TRBD1 | few | CAIRTGGSGGYTF | TGTGCCATCAGGACAGGGGGGAGTGGTGGCTACACCTTC
TRBJ1-1 | TRBV5-3 | . | . | CARSLGGIAEAFF | TGTGCCAGAAGCTTGGGAGGGATCGCTGAAGCTTTCTTT
TRBJ1-1 | TRBV10-3 | TRBD1 | . | CAIRGVETGGTEAFF | TGTGCCATCCGGGGGGTGGAGACAGGGGGAACTGAAGCTTTCTTT
TRBJ1-2 | TRBV19 | . | . | CASRTDYGYTF | TGTGCCAGCAGGACAGACTATGGCTACACCTTC
TRBJ2-7 | TRBV27 | . | . | CASSLGLPGDGYEQYF | TGTGCCAGCAGTTTAGGGCTGCCAGGGGACGGTTACGAGCAGTACTTC
TRBJ2-7 | TRBV4-1 | TRBD1 | few | CASSQRQGAYEQYF | TGCGCCAGCAGCCAACGACAGGGGGCCTACGAGCAGTACTTC
TRBJ2-3 | TRBV6-6 | . | . | CASKIGPTSTDTQYF | TGTGCCAGCAAAATCGGTCCCACTAGCACAGATACGCAGTATTTT
TRBJ2-7 | TRBV11-2 | TRBD1 | . | CASSLEIRLGQTSYEQYF | TGTGCCAGCAGCTTAGAGATTAGATTGGGACAGACCTCCTACGAGCAGTACTTC
TRBJ2-2 | TRBV2 | TRBD2 | . | CATKGGGSGTGELFF | TGTGCCACCAAGGGCGGCGGGAGTGGCACCGGGGAGCTGTTTTTT
TRBJ2-7 | TRBV19 | . | . | CASSRRAVPSYEQYF | TGTGCCAGTAGTCGCCGAGCGGTACCCTCCTACGAGCAGTACTTC
TRBJ2-7 | TRBV2 | TRBD1 | . | CASRDRSSYEQYF | TGTGCCAGCAGGGACAGGAGCTCCTACGAGCAGTACTTC
TRBJ1-2 | TRBV25-1 | TRBD1 | . | CASKDRGLYGYTF | TGTGCCAGCAAAGACAGGGGCCTCTATGGCTACACCTTC
TRBJ1-1 | TRBV5-1 | . | few | CASSEGGGNTEAFF | TGCGCCAGCAGCGAAGGGGGGGGGAACACTGAAGCTTTCTTT
TRBJ2-2 | TRBV10-3 | . | . | CAISLGAGDAGELFF | TGTGCCATCAGTCTGGGGGCAGGGGATGCCGGGGAGCTGTTTTTT
TRBJ2-2 | TRBV6-4 | TRBD2 | . | CASGRLASTGELFF | TGTGCCAGCGGAAGACTAGCGAGCACCGGGGAGCTGTTTTTT
TRBJ2-3 | TRBV2 | TRBD1 | . | CASTLDRETDTQYF | TGTGCCAGCACCCTGGACAGGGAGACAGATACGCAGTATTTT
TRBJ1-2 | TRBV4-2 | TRBD1 | . | CASSRESWGQGYGYTF | TGTGCCAGCAGCCGAGAAAGTTGGGGACAGGGATATGGCTACACCTTC
TRBJ2-1 | TRBV7-9 | TRBD1 | few | CASSFPPGQESSYNEQFF | TGTGCCAGCAGCTTTCCTCCGGGACAGGAGAGCTCCTACAATGAGCAGTTCTTC
TRBJ1-1 | TRBV6-6 | TRBD1 | . | CASSYSNQGATAEAFF | TGTGCCAGCAGTTACTCGAATCAGGGGGCGACCGCTGAAGCTTTCTTT
TRBJ1-2 | TRBV30 | TRBD1 | few | CAWATTGGYGYTF | TGTGCCTGGGCTACTACAGGGGGCTATGGCTACACCTTC
TRBJ2-1 | TRBV6-1 | TRBD2 | . | CATLRLAGPNEQFF | TGTGCCACCCTCCGACTAGCAGGACCCAATGAGCAGTTCTTC
TRBJ2-1 | TRBV4-1 | . | few | CASSPTEGGPHEQFF | TGCGCCAGCAGCCCGACCGAGGGGGGGCCGCATGAGCAGTTCTTC
TRBJ2-2 | TRBV11-2 | . | . | CASSSRVSTGELFF | TGTGCCAGCAGCTCCAGGGTTAGCACCGGGGAGCTGTTTTTT
TRBJ1-1 | TRBV7-8 | . | . | CASSPKGETAEAFF | TGTGCCAGCAGCCCCAAAGGGGAAACAGCCGAAGCTTTCTTT